This T cell receptor (beta chain) was observed in a study of blood T cells in healthy people across ages. Study-level information: Template-switching capture recovered about one barcoded beta molecule per two T cells.

Each donor was a healthy Caucasian individual from Russia, aged about 6 to 100. From germline, CDR1 is LGHNA and CDR2 YSLEER. There are 14 residues in the CDR3. With 1 base removed from V and 13 bases from J, the gap between germline ends came to 17 bases. The study, taken as a whole, reports: Measured against age, TCR beta diversity per million T cells decreased in a roughly linear manner. Using unsorted PBMCs precluded a conclusive naive versus antigen-experienced comparison.

A second 7 to 11 cycle PCR used barcoded and J-beta primers. Using its own MiXCR run on the 5' RACE reads, TCRdb lists one record per CDR3 protein. Here the sample spans approximately 350,000 distinct CDR3 sequences, over 45% being singletons. Remarks on this clonotype: Antigen: not known.

Input material: blood. This receptor was obtained from a man in his 60s in good health. The chain couples TRBV4-3 to TRBJ2-1; D not resolved. This chain's CDR3 is CASSQVRFQETQFF. In DNA, the CDR3 is TGCGCCAGCAGCCAAGTTCGTTTTCAAGAGACCCAGTTCTTC.